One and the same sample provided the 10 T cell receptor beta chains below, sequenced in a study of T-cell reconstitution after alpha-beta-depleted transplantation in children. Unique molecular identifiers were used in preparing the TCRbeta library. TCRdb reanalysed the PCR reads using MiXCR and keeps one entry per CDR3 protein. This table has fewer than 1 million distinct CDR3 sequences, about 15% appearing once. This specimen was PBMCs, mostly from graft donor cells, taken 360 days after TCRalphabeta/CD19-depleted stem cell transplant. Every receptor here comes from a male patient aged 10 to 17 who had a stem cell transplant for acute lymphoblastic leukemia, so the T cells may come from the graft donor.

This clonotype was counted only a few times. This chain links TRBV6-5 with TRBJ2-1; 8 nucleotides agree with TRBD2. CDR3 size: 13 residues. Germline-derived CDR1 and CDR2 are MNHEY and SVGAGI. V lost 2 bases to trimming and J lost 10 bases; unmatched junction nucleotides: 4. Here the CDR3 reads CASSYARLAEQFF. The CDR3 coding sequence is TGTGCCAGCAGTTACGCCCGACTAGCGGAGCAGTTCTTC.

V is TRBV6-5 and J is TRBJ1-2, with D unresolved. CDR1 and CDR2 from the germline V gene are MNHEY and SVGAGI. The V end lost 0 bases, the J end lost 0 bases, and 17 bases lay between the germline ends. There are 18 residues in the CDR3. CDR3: CASSYSSGLKFSNYGYTF. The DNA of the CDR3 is TGTGCCAGCAGTTACTCGTCGGGATTGAAGTTCTCTAACTATGGCTACACCTTC.

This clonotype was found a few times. The CDR3 coding sequence is TGCGCCAGCAGCCAAGGAAAGTTCCTCGATTCCTCCCATTCACCCCTCCACTTT. This sequence encodes CASSQGKFLDSSHSPLHF. The chain joins TRBV4-1 to TRBJ1-6; D not certain. V lost 1 base and J 8 bases, leaving 21 bases between the germline ends. The CDR3 covers 18 residues. The germline V gene encodes CDR1 MGHRA and CDR2 YSYEKL.

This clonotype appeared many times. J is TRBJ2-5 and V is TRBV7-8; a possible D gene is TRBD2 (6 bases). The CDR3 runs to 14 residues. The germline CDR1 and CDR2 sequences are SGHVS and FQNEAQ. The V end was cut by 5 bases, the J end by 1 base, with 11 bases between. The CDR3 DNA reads TGTGCCAGCAGCGATATTAGCGGCCAAGAGACCCAGTACTTC. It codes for CASSDISGQETQYF.

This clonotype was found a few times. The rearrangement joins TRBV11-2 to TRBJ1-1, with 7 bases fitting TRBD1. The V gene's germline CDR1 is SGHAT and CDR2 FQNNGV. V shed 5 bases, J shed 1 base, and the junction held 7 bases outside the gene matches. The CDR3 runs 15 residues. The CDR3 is CASSPGTARNTEAFF. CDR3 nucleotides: TGTGCCAGCAGCCCCGGGACAGCGAGGAACACTGAAGCTTTCTTT.

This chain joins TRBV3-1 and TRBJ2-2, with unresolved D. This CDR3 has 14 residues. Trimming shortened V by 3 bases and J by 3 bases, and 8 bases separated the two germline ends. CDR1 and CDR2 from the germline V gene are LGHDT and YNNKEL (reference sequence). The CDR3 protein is CASSHAVDTGELFF. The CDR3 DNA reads TGTGCCAGCAGCCACGCCGTAGACACCGGGGAGCTGTTTTTT.

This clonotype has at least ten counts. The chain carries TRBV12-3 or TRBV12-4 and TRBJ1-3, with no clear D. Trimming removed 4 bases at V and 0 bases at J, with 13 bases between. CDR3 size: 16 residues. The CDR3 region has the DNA TGTGCCAGCAGTTCCCTCAAGTGGAGCTCTGGAAACACCATATATTTT. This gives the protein CASSSLKWSSGNTIYF.

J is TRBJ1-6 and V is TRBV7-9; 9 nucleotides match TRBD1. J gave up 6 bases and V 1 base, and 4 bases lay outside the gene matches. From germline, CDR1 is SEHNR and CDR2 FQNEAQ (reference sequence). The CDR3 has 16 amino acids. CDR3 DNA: TGTGCCAGCAGCTTAGATACAGGGGGCTCTAATTCACCCCTCCACTTT. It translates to CASSLDTGGSNSPLHF.

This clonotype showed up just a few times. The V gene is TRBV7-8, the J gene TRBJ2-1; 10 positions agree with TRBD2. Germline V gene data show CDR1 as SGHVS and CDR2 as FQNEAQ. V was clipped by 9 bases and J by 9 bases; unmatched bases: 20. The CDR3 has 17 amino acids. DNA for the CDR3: TGTGCCAGTCTATATGGCCCGAGCGGGAGGGCCGAGAGTGAGCAGTTCTTC. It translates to CASLYGPSGRAESEQFF. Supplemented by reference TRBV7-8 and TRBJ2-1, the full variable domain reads GAGVSQSPRYKVAKRGQDVALRCDPISGHVSLFWYQQALGQGPEFLTYFQNEAQLDKSGLPSDRFFAERPEGSVSTLKIQRTQQEDSAVYLCASLYGPSGRAESEQFFGPGTRLTVL.

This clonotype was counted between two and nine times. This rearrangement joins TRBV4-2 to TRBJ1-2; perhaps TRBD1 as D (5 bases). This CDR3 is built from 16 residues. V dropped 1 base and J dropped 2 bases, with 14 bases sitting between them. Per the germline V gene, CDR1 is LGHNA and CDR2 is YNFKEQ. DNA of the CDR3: TGTGCCAGCAGCCAAGTTCCGGGGGGATGGAACTATGGCTACACCTTC. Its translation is CASSQVPGGWNYGYTF.